The clone carrying this T cell receptor (beta chain) was recorded once. The sample belongs to a study of control samples from healthy donors and cancer patients. CDR3 length equals 15 residues. V gave up 5 bases and J gave up 1 base, with 12 bases separating them. CDR1 is LNHDA and CDR2 is SQIVND in the germline V gene (reference sequence). The repertoire was sequenced with immunoSEQ multiplex PCR; TCRdb's copy has only in-frame clones and lacks some. The top ten clones hold 6% to 9% of a sample with 120,000 to 150,000 clones, about 90% of them seen once. Sequences were obtained from blood. The chain links TRBV19 to TRBJ1-5; D possibly corresponds to TRBD1 (5 bases). The receptor's source is a man aged 18 to 29 in good health. CDR3 nucleotide sequence: TGTGCCAGTAGTCCAGGGTCCCAAAGCAATCAGCCCCAGCATTTT. It translates to CASSPGSQSNQPQHF.